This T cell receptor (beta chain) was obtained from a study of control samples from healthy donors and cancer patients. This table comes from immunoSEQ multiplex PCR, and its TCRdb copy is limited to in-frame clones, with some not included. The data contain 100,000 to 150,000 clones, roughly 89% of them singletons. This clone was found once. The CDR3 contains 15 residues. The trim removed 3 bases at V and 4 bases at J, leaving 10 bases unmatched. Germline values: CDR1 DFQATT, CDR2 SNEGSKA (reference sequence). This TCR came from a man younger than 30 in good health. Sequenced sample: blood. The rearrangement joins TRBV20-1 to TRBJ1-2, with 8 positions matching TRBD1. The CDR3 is CSASLRAGGSYGYTF. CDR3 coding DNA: TGCAGTGCTAGTCTGAGGGCAGGGGGCAGCTATGGCTACACCTTC.